This T cell receptor (beta chain) was found in a study of regulatory T cells in long-lasting Graves disease. This clonotype was picked up a small number of times. One end of the junction does not line up with germline, which may come from a read error. Construction of TCR beta libraries relied on iRepertoire HTBI primers and on Arm-PCR targeting CDR3 regions. MiXCR was run by TCRdb on the multiplex PCR reads, yielding one entry per CDR3 protein. The repertoire holds roughly 510,000 distinct CDR3 sequences, 15% to 20% seen once, with around 13% in the top ten. Time point here: newly diagnosed GD, antithyroid drugs for less than 3 months. RNA extracted from PBMCs served as the sequencing template. The CDR3 covers 10 residues. Germline V lookup: CDR1 SEHNR, CDR2 FQNEAQ (reference sequence). These data were also reused for a study on T cells in Graves' hyperthyroidism and ophthalmopathy.

The receptor was isolated from a man between 18 and 35 years old with Graves disease. This specimen was peripheral blood mononuclear cells (PBMCs), taken at new diagnosis, from a patient treated with antithyroid drugs. The chain couples TRBV7-9 to TRBJ1-3; possible D gene TRBD1, 6 bases. The CDR3 loop reads CASSLSRGDF. As DNA, the CDR3 is TGTGCCAGCAGCTTATCAAGGGGGGATTTT.